These T cell receptor beta chains were read from a single sample in a study of Graves' ophthalmopathy and Graves' hyperthyroidism. MiXCR was run by TCRdb on the multiplex PCR reads, yielding one entry per CDR3 protein. The repertoire consists of under 800,000 distinct CDR3 sequences, with 20% to 25% occurring once and the leading ten covering roughly 6.9%. Sequencing was carried out using peripheral blood. The receptors derive from a woman between 18 and 30 years old with stable Graves' hyperthyroidism. Some clones in this sample may be carry-over from other donors' samples. CDR3s include the opening cysteine and the closing phenylalanine or tryptophan. A D gene is named only where the DNA matches it firmly. The listing skips clone size in some rows; elsewhere it reads once, few, many or a size class.

J gene: TRBJ1-6; D gene: -; clone size: many; V gene: TRBV27; CDR3 protein: CASSPVRYSPLHF; CDR3 DNA: TGTGCCAGCAGTCCCGTTCGGTATTCACCCCTCCACTTT
J gene: TRBJ2-7; D gene: -; clone size: -; V gene: TRBV4-1; CDR3 protein: CASSQDAGSYEQYF; CDR3 DNA: TGCGCCAGCAGCCAAGATGCGGGGTCCTACGAGCAGTACTTC
J gene: TRBJ1-1; D gene: TRBD1; clone size: many; V gene: TRBV3-1; CDR3 protein: CASSTGTDTNTEAFF; CDR3 DNA: TGTGCCAGCAGCACAGGGACAGATACGAACACTGAAGCTTTCTTT
J gene: TRBJ1-1; D gene: -; clone size: few; V gene: TRBV12-3/TRBV12-4; CDR3 protein: CASSLRRGRGFHTEAFF; CDR3 DNA: TGTGCCAGCAGTTTACGGCGGGGGCGAGGCTTTCACACTGAAGCTTTCTTT
J gene: TRBJ1-2; D gene: -; clone size: many; V gene: TRBV28; CDR3 protein: CASKVGPNYGYTF; CDR3 DNA: TGTGCCAGCAAGGTTGGCCCGAACTATGGCTACACCTTC
J gene: TRBJ1-5; D gene: TRBD1; clone size: few; V gene: TRBV6-1; CDR3 protein: CASSGQGTGSSNQPRHF; CDR3 DNA: TGTGCCAGCAGTGGCCAAGGGACAGGGTCTAGCAATCAGCCCCGGCATTTT
J gene: TRBJ1-1; D gene: -; clone size: -; V gene: TRBV5-1; CDR3 protein: CASSFGPGENAEAFF; CDR3 DNA: TGCGCCAGCAGCTTTGGACCCGGGGAGAACGCTGAAGCTTTCTTT
J gene: TRBJ1-1; D gene: -; clone size: many; V gene: TRBV6-5; CDR3 protein: CASSYQGRDEAFF; CDR3 DNA: TGTGCCAGCAGTTACCAAGGGAGGGATGAAGCTTTCTTT
J gene: TRBJ1-5; D gene: -; clone size: many; V gene: TRBV6-1; CDR3 protein: CASDGGRRQPQHF; CDR3 DNA: TGTGCCAGCGACGGGGGGCGTCGCCAGCCCCAGCATTTT
J gene: TRBJ2-2; D gene: -; clone size: -; V gene: TRBV7-9; CDR3 protein: CASSYLGDSGELFF; CDR3 DNA: TGTGCCAGCAGCTACCTAGGGGATTCCGGGGAGCTGTTTTTT
J gene: TRBJ2-5; D gene: TRBD2; clone size: many; V gene: TRBV5-1; CDR3 protein: CASSETSGKETQYF; CDR3 DNA: TGCGCCAGCAGCGAGACTAGCGGGAAAGAGACCCAGTACTTC
J gene: TRBJ2-2; D gene: TRBD2; clone size: many; V gene: TRBV20-1; CDR3 protein: CSASSYQREDAGELFF; CDR3 DNA: TGCAGTGCTAGTTCTTACCAGCGGGAGGATGCCGGGGAGCTGTTTTTT
J gene: TRBJ2-4; D gene: -; clone size: many; V gene: TRBV20-1; CDR3 protein: CSARDSQGGDIQYF; CDR3 DNA: TGCAGTGCTAGGGACTCCCAAGGAGGGGACATTCAGTACTTC
J gene: TRBJ1-6; D gene: TRBD1; clone size: many; V gene: TRBV7-3; CDR3 protein: CASSLSTGGRSPLHF; CDR3 DNA: TGTGCCAGCAGCCTTTCCACAGGGGGACGTTCACCCCTCCACTTT
J gene: TRBJ2-6; D gene: TRBD1; clone size: -; V gene: TRBV12-3/TRBV12-4; CDR3 protein: CASNPTGQGISGANVLTF; CDR3 DNA: TGTGCCAGCAATCCAACGGGACAGGGTATCTCTGGGGCCAACGTCCTGACTTTC
J gene: TRBJ1-5; D gene: -; clone size: many; V gene: TRBV30; CDR3 protein: CAWSVRAGQQPQHF; CDR3 DNA: TGTGCCTGGAGTGTGAGGGCAGGGCAACAGCCCCAGCATTTT
J gene: TRBJ2-5; D gene: TRBD2; clone size: -; V gene: TRBV20-1; CDR3 protein: CSARDQRGGETQYF; CDR3 DNA: TGCAGTGCTAGAGATCAAAGGGGAGGGGAGACCCAGTACTTC
J gene: TRBJ1-1; D gene: -; clone size: few; V gene: TRBV20-1; CDR3 protein: CSARNIVRGTEAFF; CDR3 DNA: TGCAGTGCTAGGAATATCGTCAGGGGCACTGAAGCTTTCTTT
J gene: TRBJ1-1; D gene: TRBD1; clone size: -; V gene: TRBV28; CDR3 protein: CASSLRTGAAFF; CDR3 DNA: TGTGCCAGCAGTTTACGGACAGGGGCAGCTTTCTTT
J gene: TRBJ2-5; D gene: -; clone size: many; V gene: TRBV7-2; CDR3 protein: CASSFGRWGETQYF; CDR3 DNA: TGTGCCAGCAGCTTCGGCCGATGGGGGGAGACCCAGTACTTC
J gene: TRBJ2-7; D gene: TRBD2; clone size: many; V gene: TRBV2; CDR3 protein: CASSERAGNGEYEQYF; CDR3 DNA: TGTGCCAGCAGTGAACGAGCGGGGAATGGGGAATACGAGCAGTACTTC
J gene: TRBJ1-1; D gene: -; clone size: many; V gene: TRBV5-1; CDR3 protein: CASSRGQMSEAFF; CDR3 DNA: TGCGCCAGCAGCCGAGGACAGATGTCTGAAGCTTTCTTT
J gene: TRBJ1-2; D gene: -; clone size: -; V gene: TRBV7-2; CDR3 protein: CASSLIEYGYTF; CDR3 DNA: TGTGCCAGCAGCTTAATTGAGTATGGCTACACCTTC
J gene: TRBJ1-2; D gene: TRBD1; clone size: -; V gene: TRBV6-5; CDR3 protein: CASSYKGANYGYTF; CDR3 DNA: TGTGCCAGCAGTTATAAGGGGGCAAACTATGGCTACACCTTC
J gene: TRBJ1-6; D gene: TRBD1; clone size: many; V gene: TRBV6-5; CDR3 protein: CASSYSRPGQGGNSPLHF; CDR3 DNA: TGTGCCAGCAGTTACTCGCGGCCGGGACAGGGTGGGAATTCACCCCTCCACTTT
J gene: TRBJ1-1; D gene: TRBD1; clone size: many; V gene: TRBV15; CDR3 protein: CATSPTSRTGGREAFF; CDR3 DNA: TGTGCCACCAGCCCCACTTCAAGGACAGGGGGCCGCGAAGCTTTCTTT
J gene: TRBJ2-7; D gene: -; clone size: -; V gene: TRBV6-5; CDR3 protein: CASSYSGASNHEQYF; CDR3 DNA: TGTGCCAGCAGTTACTCGGGGGCTAGCAACCACGAGCAGTACTTC
J gene: TRBJ2-4; D gene: -; clone size: many; V gene: TRBV2; CDR3 protein: CASSKTGQNQYF; CDR3 DNA: TGTGCCAGCAGTAAAACCGGACAGAATCAGTACTTC